The 30 T cell receptor beta chains below come from one sample, sequenced in a study of T cells in localized non-small cell lung cancer. This table comes from immunoSEQ multiplex PCR, and its TCRdb copy is limited to in-frame clones, with some not included. The sample yields about 51,000 clones, around 81% seen once. This sample comprised peripheral blood mononuclear cells, obtained before any cancer treatment. Source of these receptors: a man aged 35 to 69 with stage III lung adenocarcinoma.

The chain is built from TRBV5-4 and TRBJ1-1; 8 bases map to TRBD1. The germline CDR1 and CDR2 sequences are SGHNT and YYREEE (reference sequence). After removal of 3 bases from V and 1 base from J, the junction contained 8 bases not matched to a gene. The CDR3 extends over 16 amino acids. CDR3 coding DNA: TGTGCCAGCAGCTCCACAGGGGGGGAGAAGAACACTGAAGCTTTCTTT. It is translated as CASSSTGGEKNTEAFF.

The V and J genes are TRBV27 and TRBJ2-7; D remains ambiguous. The V and J ends lost 2 bases and 3 bases respectively, with 11 bases between them. The CDR3 loop spans 14 amino acids. CDR1 and CDR2 from the germline V gene are MNHEY and SMNVEV (reference sequence). CDR3 amino acids: CASSLTYWGYEQYF. The DNA of the CDR3 is TGTGCCAGCAGTTTAACCTATTGGGGCTACGAGCAGTACTTC.

V usage is TRBV9 and J usage is TRBJ2-5, with 9 bases fitting TRBD2. The V segment lost 4 bases and the J segment 1 base; nucleotides outside the gene matches: 8. There are 16 residues in the CDR3. Germline V CDR1 and CDR2: SGDLS, YYNGEE. The CDR3 sequence: CASSSRIAGVQETQYF. DNA for the CDR3: TGTGCCAGCAGCTCCCGGATAGCGGGGGTCCAAGAGACCCAGTACTTC.

The V and J genes are TRBV5-1 and TRBJ2-7; D is ambiguous. Germline CDR1 reads SGHRS; CDR2 reads YFSETQ. The CDR3 totals 14 residues. Deletions cut 0 bases from V and 2 bases from J, with 9 bases between. For the CDR3, the DNA is TGCGCCAGCAGCTTGGAGAGGTCACCCTACGAGCAGTACTTC. It is translated as CASSLERSPYEQYF.

This chain joins TRBV9 and TRBJ2-5, with D possibly matching TRBD1 (6 bases). The CDR3 consists of 12 residues. Germline assignment: CDR1 SGDLS and CDR2 YYNGEE. Trimming left V 7 bases short and J 3 bases short, with 10 bases between. Here the CDR3 reads CASSDSEETQYF. The CDR3 DNA follows: TGTGCCAGCTCGGACAGCGAAGAGACCCAGTACTTC.

The gene calls are TRBV9 and TRBJ2-3; weak D call: TRBD2 (6 bases). Germline V gene data show CDR1 as SGDLS and CDR2 as YYNGEE. V lost 3 bases and J 2 bases, leaving 13 bases between the germline ends. The CDR3 totals 15 residues. CDR3: CASSARGTDTDTQYF. The CDR3 nucleotides are TGTGCCAGCAGCGCACGGGGGACGGACACAGATACGCAGTATTTT.

The chain carries TRBV13 and TRBJ2-5; TRBD1 aligns across 9 bases. The CDR3 contains 18 residues. The trim removed 5 bases at V and 5 bases at J, leaving 18 bases unmatched. Per the germline V gene, CDR1 is PRHDT and CDR2 is FYEKMQ (reference sequence). The CDR3 reads CASSQIPRDRGFVETQYF. CDR3 bases: TGTGCCAGCAGCCAAATACCAAGAGACAGGGGGTTCGTGGAGACCCAGTACTTC.

The rearrangement links TRBV12-5 to TRBJ2-1; TRBD2 might be the D (7 bases). V lost 3 bases and J 7 bases, leaving 10 bases between the germline ends. The CDR3 length is 13 residues. The germline CDR1 and CDR2 sequences are LGHNT and FRNRAP. CDR3 coding DNA: TGTGCTAGTGGTTTCGGGGGGCCTAATGAGCAGTTCTTC. Residues: CASGFGGPNEQFF.

J is TRBJ1-3 and V is TRBV19; perhaps TRBD1 as D (6 bases). CDR3 length equals 18 residues. The V and J ends lost 4 bases and 1 base respectively, with 20 bases between them. Germline CDR1 LNHDA, CDR2 SQIVND (reference sequence). Here the CDR3 reads CASSNPGQARLSGNTIYF. As DNA, the CDR3 is TGTGCCAGTAGTAACCCGGGACAAGCTCGGCTGTCTGGAAACACCATATATTTT.

In DNA, the CDR3 is TGCAGCGTTGAAGTCTGGGGTGAGACCCAGTACTTC. This sequence encodes CSVEVWGETQYF. The J gene is TRBJ2-5, the V gene TRBV29-1; D is ambiguous. The CDR3 length is 12 residues. CDR1 and CDR2 (germline): SQVTM, ANQGSEA. The ends were cut back, 1 base at V and 5 bases at J, with 8 bases in the middle.

This chain's CDR3 is CASSLERVKNTEAFF. CDR3 DNA sequence: TGTGCCAGCAGCTTAGAAAGGGTGAAGAACACTGAAGCTTTCTTT. This chain links TRBV11-2 with TRBJ1-1; no definite D call. Trimming removed 0 bases at V and 1 base at J, with 9 bases between. CDR3 length equals 15 residues. Germline V CDR1 and CDR2: SGHAT, FQNNGV.

The chain has TRBV4-1 and TRBJ2-5; 8 nucleotides agree with TRBD2. CDR1 MGHRA and CDR2 YSYEKL come from the germline V gene. The length of the CDR3 is 15 residues. V was pared by 5 bases and J by 2 bases, with 7 bases of the junction left unmatched. This CDR3 is CASSKIAGPQETQYF. The CDR3, as DNA: TGCGCCAGCAGCAAAATAGCGGGACCGCAAGAGACCCAGTACTTC.

In this sample, this clone turned up a few times. The CDR3 coding sequence is TGTGCCAGCAGTGGACAACCCAATCAGCCCCAGCATTTT. Translation: CASSGQPNQPQHF. The rearrangement joins TRBV2 to TRBJ1-5; unclear D gene. The V gene's germline CDR1 is SNHLY and CDR2 FYNNEI. This CDR3 is built from 13 residues. V lost 4 bases, J lost 3 bases, and 7 bases lay in between.

V is TRBV10-1 and J is TRBJ2-2; 7 nucleotides agree with TRBD2. With 3 bases clipped from V and 4 bases from J, the junction kept 8 bases outside the gene matches. CDR1 is WNHNN and CDR2 is SYGVQD in the germline V gene (reference sequence). This CDR3 region has 16 residues. The CDR3 loop reads CASSDVAGERTGELFF. The CDR3 coding sequence is TGCGCCAGCAGTGATGTGGCGGGGGAACGCACCGGGGAGCTGTTTTTT.

V is TRBV5-1 and J is TRBJ2-5; D remains unclear. Trimming removed 0 bases from V and 4 bases from J, with 7 bases in between. Germline V gives CDR1 SGHRS, CDR2 YFSETQ. The CDR3 covers 13 residues. The CDR3 sequence: CASSLGGAETQYF. The CDR3 nucleotides read TGCGCCAGCAGCTTGGGGGGTGCAGAGACCCAGTACTTC.

The chain uses TRBV21-1 and TRBJ2-3; TRBD2, as called in the table, went unchecked against the DNA. TRBV21-1 counts as a pseudogene. The CDR3 length is 17 residues. Here the CDR3 reads CASSKSLAGGFPDTQYF. Written as DNA, the CDR3 is TGTGCCAGCAGCAAATCACTAGCGGGGGGCTTTCCGGATACGCAGTATTTT.

The chain combines TRBV4-1 with TRBJ2-1, with 11 bases that match TRBD2. This CDR3 comprises 16 residues. Germline values: CDR1 MGHRA, CDR2 YSYEKL. Germline trimming cut 4 bases from V and 8 bases from J; bases unmatched to any gene: 10. DNA for the CDR3: TGCGCCAGCAGCCTATCTCTAGCGGGGGGTCCGGATGAGCAGTTCTTC. This sequence encodes CASSLSLAGGPDEQFF.

This clone appeared a single time. The junction departs from germline at one end; a sequencing error may be responsible. The gene calls are TRBV7-2 and TRBJ2-5; no definite D call. The CDR3 loop spans 13 amino acids. Per germline, CDR1 SGHTA and CDR2 FQGNSA. CDR3 bases: TGTGCCAGCAGCTTAGTCAACCAGGAGACCCAGTACTTC. Translated, it gives CASSLVNQETQYF.

The chain links TRBV6-1 to TRBJ2-3; D is possibly TRBD2 (7 bases). CDR3 length equals 14 residues. Germline CDR1 is MNHNS and CDR2 is SASEGT. V lost 6 bases to trimming and J lost 6 bases, with 16 bases between them. This CDR3 is CASRLAGARDTQYF. The CDR3 coding sequence is TGTGCCAGCAGACTCGCGGGGGCCAGGGATACGCAGTATTTT.

The gene calls are TRBV6-1 and TRBJ2-3; D might be TRBD2 (6 bases). The CDR3 has 13 amino acids. The V end lost 7 bases, the J end lost 4 bases, and 12 bases lay between the germline ends. CDR1 is MNHNS and CDR2 is SASEGT in the germline V gene. CDR3 sequence reads: CASKVRGSDTQYF. The CDR3 coding sequence is TGTGCCAGCAAAGTTCGGGGGTCAGATACGCAGTATTTT.

A single count supports this clone. The V gene is TRBV5-8, the J gene TRBJ2-7; 8 bases are shared with TRBD1. The CDR3 totals 15 residues. Germline V gene sequence: CDR1 SGHTS, CDR2 YDEGEE. V gave up 3 bases and J gave up 2 bases; unmatched junction bases: 7. CDR3 residues: CASSSGQGMAYEQYF. CDR3 nucleotide sequence: TGTGCCAGCAGCTCTGGACAGGGTATGGCCTACGAGCAGTACTTC.

The rearrangement links TRBV19 to TRBJ2-2; no firm D call. This CDR3 region has 12 residues. The V end lost 8 bases, the J end lost 4 bases, and 8 bases lay between the germline ends. Germline lookup yields CDR1 LNHDA and CDR2 SQIVND (reference sequence). CDR3 DNA sequence: TGTGCCAGTGTAGGGCGCACCGGGGAGCTGTTTTTT. This sequence encodes CASVGRTGELFF.

This sequence joins TRBV9 and TRBJ2-7; D is possibly TRBD2 (6 bases). Per germline, CDR1 SGDLS and CDR2 YYNGEE. Trimming left V 0 bases short and J 1 base short, with 11 bases between. This CDR3 has 15 residues. The CDR3 spells CASSVGTGRSYEQYF. CDR3 nucleotide sequence: TGTGCCAGCAGCGTAGGGACCGGGAGATCCTACGAGCAGTACTTC.

V usage is TRBV9 and J usage is TRBJ2-7; D not certain. The V gene's germline CDR1 is SGDLS and CDR2 YYNGEE. The CDR3 extends over 14 amino acids. V was shortened by 0 bases and J by 0 bases, with 7 bases between the two germline ends. The CDR3 nucleotides are TGTGCCAGCAGCGTAGGGCTGGGCTCCTACGAGCAGTACTTC. It yields the protein CASSVGLGSYEQYF.

V and J are TRBV15 and TRBJ1-3; no clear D. V was trimmed by 3 bases and J by 8 bases, leaving 11 bases between them. This CDR3 contains 13 residues. Looked up from germline, CDR1 is LNHNV and CDR2 is YYDKDF (reference sequence). The CDR3: CATSRDHPDTIYF. For the CDR3, the DNA is TGTGCCACCAGCAGGGACCACCCGGACACCATATATTTT.

This rearrangement joins TRBV6-6 to TRBJ2-7; D is unresolved. Germline V CDR1 and CDR2: MNHNY, SVGAGI (reference sequence). V lost 4 bases and J 2 bases, leaving 6 bases between the germline ends. The CDR3 totals 12 residues. The DNA of the CDR3 is TGTGCCAGCAGTTTTGAGACCTACGAGCAGTACTTC. Translation gives CASSFETYEQYF.

The genes are TRBV5-1 and TRBJ2-6, with D uncertain. This CDR3 spans 15 amino acids. The ends were cut back, 0 bases at V and 3 bases at J, with 7 bases in the middle. Germline V gives CDR1 SGHRS, CDR2 YFSETQ. The CDR3 nucleotides read TGCGCCAGCAGCTTGGAACGGATTGGGGCCAACGTCCTGACTTTC. Translated: CASSLERIGANVLTF.

This chain uses TRBV10-2 with TRBJ2-1; D is unclear. Per germline, CDR1 WSHSY and CDR2 SAAADI. The CDR3 is made up of 15 amino acids. Trimming took off 0 bases at V and 4 bases at J, with 10 bases between the two ends. The CDR3 here is CASSESLGIYNEQFF. Here the CDR3 DNA reads TGCGCCAGCAGTGAGTCCCTGGGAATATACAATGAGCAGTTCTTC.

The V and J genes are TRBV27 and TRBJ2-7; D might be TRBD1 (6 bases). This CDR3 has 16 amino acids. Trimming took off 5 bases at V and 2 bases at J, with 19 bases between the two ends. Germline lookup yields CDR1 MNHEY and CDR2 SMNVEV (reference sequence). The CDR3 sequence: CASSPVGHTGAYEQYF. CDR3 coding DNA: TGTGCCAGCAGTCCCGTGGGACATACAGGAGCCTACGAGCAGTACTTC.

The rearrangement uses TRBV5-1 and TRBJ2-7; 10 nucleotides agree with TRBD2. With V trimmed by 0 bases and J by 7 bases, 10 bases remained unmatched. Germline lookup yields CDR1 SGHRS and CDR2 YFSETQ. This CDR3 region has 16 residues. The CDR3 here is CASSLAAGGPTREQYF. The CDR3 DNA sequence: TGCGCCAGCAGCTTGGCAGCGGGGGGGCCTACTCGGGAGCAGTACTTC.